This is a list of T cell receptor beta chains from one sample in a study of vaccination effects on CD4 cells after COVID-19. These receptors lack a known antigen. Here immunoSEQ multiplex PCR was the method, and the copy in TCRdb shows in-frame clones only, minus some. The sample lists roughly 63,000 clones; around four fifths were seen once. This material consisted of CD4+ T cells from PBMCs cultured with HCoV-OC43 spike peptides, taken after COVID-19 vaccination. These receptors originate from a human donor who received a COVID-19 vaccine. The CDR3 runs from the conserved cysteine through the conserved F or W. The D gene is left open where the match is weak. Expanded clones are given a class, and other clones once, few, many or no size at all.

CDR3 protein: CASSYSQGSGNTIYF
CDR3 DNA: TGTGCCAGCAGTTACTCACAGGGCTCTGGAAACACCATATATTTT
clone size: -
D gene: -
V gene: TRBV6-5
J gene: TRBJ1-3

CDR3 protein: CASSIQPTVQETQYF
CDR3 DNA: TGCGCCAGCAGCATACAACCGACAGTTCAAGAGACCCAGTACTTC
clone size: -
D gene: -
V gene: TRBV5-1
J gene: TRBJ2-5

CDR3 protein: CASARPGQLPGELFF
CDR3 DNA: TGTGCCAGCGCCCGGCCGGGACAGCTTCCCGGGGAGCTGTTTTTT
clone size: -
D gene: TRBD1
V gene: TRBV6-6
J gene: TRBJ2-2

CDR3 protein: CASSQMGAGTLYNEQFF
CDR3 DNA: TGTGCCAGCAGCCAAATGGGCGCGGGGACTCTCTACAATGAGCAGTTCTTC
clone size: -
D gene: -
V gene: TRBV7-2
J gene: TRBJ2-1

CDR3 protein: CASSRPTGGTEAFF
CDR3 DNA: TGTGCCAGCTCACGTCCGACGGGGGGGACTGAAGCTTTCTTT
clone size: few
D gene: -
V gene: TRBV18
J gene: TRBJ1-1

CDR3 protein: CASSYQYSPLHF
CDR3 DNA: TGTGCCAGCAGTTACCAATATTCACCCCTCCACTTT
clone size: -
D gene: -
V gene: TRBV6-6
J gene: TRBJ1-6

CDR3 protein: CASSLAGTKTYGYTF
CDR3 DNA: TGCGCCAGCAGCTTGGCCGGGACAAAAACTTATGGCTACACCTTC
clone size: -
D gene: -
V gene: TRBV5-1
J gene: TRBJ1-2

CDR3 protein: CASSYPQENTEAFF
CDR3 DNA: TGTGCCAGCAGTTACCCACAGGAAAACACTGAAGCTTTCTTT
clone size: -
D gene: -
V gene: TRBV6-6
J gene: TRBJ1-1

CDR3 protein: CASRLQGVGDQPQHF
CDR3 DNA: TGTGCCAGCAGGCTTCAGGGGGTTGGGGATCAGCCCCAGCATTTT
clone size: once
D gene: TRBD1
V gene: TRBV6-5
J gene: TRBJ1-5

CDR3 protein: CASSYSNGNGYTF
CDR3 DNA: TGTGCCAGCAGTTACTCGAATGGGAATGGCTACACCTTC
clone size: -
D gene: -
V gene: TRBV6-5
J gene: TRBJ1-2

CDR3 protein: CASTIYRGEAFF
CDR3 DNA: TGTGCCAGCACCATTTACAGGGGAGAAGCTTTCTTT
clone size: few
D gene: TRBD1
V gene: TRBV7-2
J gene: TRBJ1-1

CDR3 protein: CASSPRGGMPGELFF
CDR3 DNA: TGTGCCAGCAGCCCGCGGGGGGGCATGCCCGGGGAGCTGTTTTTT
clone size: -
D gene: TRBD2
V gene: TRBV5-4
J gene: TRBJ2-2

CDR3 protein: CASSRNGGARVETQYF
CDR3 DNA: TGTGCCAGCAGCAGAAACGGGGGGGCGAGGGTGGAGACCCAGTACTTC
clone size: -
D gene: TRBD2
V gene: TRBV5-4
J gene: TRBJ2-5

CDR3 protein: CASSTTIRDTQYF
CDR3 DNA: TGTGCCAGCAGCACCACTATTCGGGATACGCAGTATTTT
clone size: few
D gene: -
V gene: TRBV6-5
J gene: TRBJ2-3

CDR3 protein: CASSEGQNTEAFF
CDR3 DNA: TGTGCCAGCTCAGAGGGACAGAACACTGAAGCTTTCTTT
clone size: -
D gene: -
V gene: TRBV18
J gene: TRBJ1-1

CDR3 protein: CASSQDPGQGADTQYF
CDR3 DNA: TGCGCCAGCAGCCAAGATCCCGGACAGGGGGCAGATACGCAGTATTTT
clone size: -
D gene: TRBD1
V gene: TRBV4-1
J gene: TRBJ2-3

CDR3 protein: CASSIGRNTDTQYF
CDR3 DNA: TGTGCCAGTAGTATCGGACGGAACACAGATACGCAGTATTTT
clone size: -
D gene: -
V gene: TRBV19
J gene: TRBJ2-3

CDR3 protein: CASSRDRLVSPLHF
CDR3 DNA: TGTGCCAGCTCGAGGGACAGACTCGTTTCACCCCTCCACTTT
clone size: -
D gene: TRBD1
V gene: TRBV18
J gene: TRBJ1-6

CDR3 protein: CASSQVLSASGANVLTF
CDR3 DNA: TGCGCCAGCAGCCAAGTTTTATCGGCATCAGGGGCCAACGTCCTGACTTTC
clone size: -
D gene: -
V gene: TRBV4-1
J gene: TRBJ2-6

CDR3 protein: CASSFRDPRLDEQFF
CDR3 DNA: TGCGCCAGCAGTTTCCGGGACCCCAGATTGGATGAGCAGTTCTTC
clone size: -
D gene: -
V gene: TRBV5-1
J gene: TRBJ2-1

CDR3 protein: CASTIRTANTEAFF
CDR3 DNA: TGTGCCAGTACGATCCGGACGGCGAACACTGAAGCTTTCTTT
clone size: -
D gene: -
V gene: TRBV19
J gene: TRBJ1-1

CDR3 protein: CASSAQASNQPQHF
CDR3 DNA: TGTGCCAGCAGCGCACAGGCTAGCAATCAGCCCCAGCATTTT
clone size: once
D gene: -
V gene: TRBV7-2
J gene: TRBJ1-5

CDR3 protein: CASSPGQGHNEQFF
CDR3 DNA: TGTGCCAGCAGCCCCGGACAGGGCCACAATGAGCAGTTCTTC
clone size: -
D gene: TRBD1
V gene: TRBV7-2
J gene: TRBJ2-1

CDR3 protein: CASSVRGDTGELFF
CDR3 DNA: TGCGCCAGCTCAGTACGGGGGGACACCGGGGAGCTGTTTTTT
clone size: -
D gene: TRBD2
V gene: TRBV5-1
J gene: TRBJ2-2

CDR3 protein: CASSAGQGRNTEAFF
CDR3 DNA: TGTGCCAGCAGCGCGGGACAGGGGCGGAACACTGAAGCTTTCTTT
clone size: -
D gene: TRBD1
V gene: TRBV7-2
J gene: TRBJ1-1

CDR3 protein: CASSQDYLQGGQPQHF
CDR3 DNA: TGCGCCAGCAGCCAAGACTATCTTCAGGGAGGGCAGCCCCAGCATTTT
clone size: -
D gene: -
V gene: TRBV4-1
J gene: TRBJ1-5

CDR3 protein: CASSQVRDMMRYTF
CDR3 DNA: TGCGCCAGCAGCCAAGTTAGGGATATGATGCGCTACACCTTC
clone size: -
D gene: -
V gene: TRBV4-1
J gene: TRBJ1-2

CDR3 protein: CASSSTGYTGELFF
CDR3 DNA: TGTGCCAGCAGCTCGACAGGGTACACCGGGGAGCTGTTTTTT
clone size: -
D gene: TRBD1
V gene: TRBV9
J gene: TRBJ2-2

CDR3 protein: CASSLFGGDTDTQYF
CDR3 DNA: TGTGCCAGCAGTTTATTCGGGGGCGACACAGATACGCAGTATTTT
clone size: once
D gene: -
V gene: TRBV28
J gene: TRBJ2-3

CDR3 protein: CAISEVGAYGYTF
CDR3 DNA: TGTGCCATCAGTGAGGTCGGCGCCTATGGCTACACCTTC
clone size: -
D gene: -
V gene: TRBV10-3
J gene: TRBJ1-2

CDR3 protein: CASSFGSEAFF
CDR3 DNA: TGTGCCAGCAGTTTCGGTTCGGAAGCTTTCTTT
clone size: -
D gene: -
V gene: TRBV28
J gene: TRBJ1-1

CDR3 protein: CASKVGTGGGNQPQHF
CDR3 DNA: TGTGCCAGCAAAGTGGGGACAGGGGGAGGCAATCAGCCCCAGCATTTT
clone size: -
D gene: TRBD1
V gene: TRBV28
J gene: TRBJ1-5

CDR3 protein: CASSRPSGGSGELFF
CDR3 DNA: TGTGCCAGCAGCCGCCCCTCAGGGGGCTCCGGGGAGCTGTTTTTT
clone size: -
D gene: TRBD1
V gene: TRBV3-1/TRBV3-2
J gene: TRBJ2-2

CDR3 protein: CASSFRVGYRDPRSDTQYF
CDR3 DNA: TGTGCCAGCAGTTTTCGGGTCGGATATCGGGACCCGCGATCAGATACGCAGTATTTT
clone size: -
D gene: -
V gene: TRBV2
J gene: TRBJ2-3

CDR3 protein: CASSLGSTNEKLFF
CDR3 DNA: TGTGCCAGCAGCCTCGGGTCAACTAATGAAAAACTGTTTTTT
clone size: -
D gene: -
V gene: TRBV5-6
J gene: TRBJ1-4

CDR3 protein: CASSLTPPTRDRLAPFSNQPQHF
CDR3 DNA: TGTGCCAGCAGCTTAACGCCCCCAACCAGGGACCGCTTAGCTCCCTTTAGCAATCAGCCCCAGCATTTT
clone size: -
D gene: -
V gene: TRBV7-3
J gene: TRBJ1-5